This T cell receptor beta chain was found in a study of T cells in Graves' hyperthyroidism and ophthalmopathy. Study-level background: Pretreatment peripheral blood was obtained at initial diagnosis. Study observations and caveats: Most thyroid clonotypes expanded above 0.001 were also detected in blood.

The CDR3 sequence is 17 residues long. CDR1 and CDR2 (germline): SGHRS, YFSETQ. After removal of 3 bases from V and 0 bases from J, the junction contained 11 bases not matched to a gene. Patients were excluded for uncontrolled infection, other autoimmune disease, pregnancy or lactation. PBMCs were sourced from roughly 9.1 ml fresh peripheral blood. This clonotype was counted only a few times. Its antigen remains unknown. The CDR3 regions of TCR beta were amplified from RNA transcripts. Using the HTBI primer set, a first-round RT-PCR was run on the TCR CDR3. TCRdb re-called the multiplex PCR reads with MiXCR, one entry per CDR3 protein. Seen here are roughly 350,000 distinct CDR3 sequences, roughly 14% observed once, and the top ten hold roughly 25%.

Specimen: blood. The V call is TRBV5-1, the J call TRBJ1-1, with 7 positions matching TRBD1. This TCR was recovered from a woman aged 30 to 39 with Graves' hyperthyroidism. The CDR3 nucleotides read TGCGCCAGCAGCTCACAGGGGACGGGGTTAATGAACACTGAAGCTTTCTTT. This translates into CASSSQGTGLMNTEAFF. Full variable domain (remainder filled in from reference TRBV5-1 and TRBJ1-1): KAGVTQTPRYLIKTRGQQVTLSCSPISGHRSVSWYQQTPGQGLQFLFEYFSETQRNKGNFPGRFSGRQFSNSRSEMNVSTLELGDSALYLCASSSQGTGLMNTEAFFGQGTRLTVV.